These 30 T cell receptor beta chains originate from one sample sequenced in a study of T cell responses to AZD1222 COVID-19 vaccine. Clones were read by immunoSEQ multiplex PCR, and TCRdb kept only the in-frame ones, dropping some. In the table there are about 72,000 clones, around 90% of which are singletons. The sequencing used peripheral blood, collected on day 0 of AZD1222 vaccination. The receptors shown here come from an adult in good health.

V and J are TRBV4-1 and TRBJ1-3; no definite D call. The ends were cut back, 1 base at V and 2 bases at J, with 9 bases in the middle. The CDR3 is made up of 15 amino acids. CDR1 is MGHRA, CDR2 YSYEKL, per germline. CDR3 region: CASSQVMLTGNTIYF. Written as DNA, the CDR3 is TGCGCCAGCAGCCAAGTTATGCTAACTGGAAACACCATATATTTT.

The chain is built from TRBV5-5 and TRBJ1-5; TRBD1 agrees at 7 bases. CDR3 size: 15 residues. Germline V CDR1 and CDR2: SGHKS, YYEKEE (reference sequence). V dropped 4 bases and J dropped 3; count of bases not matched to a gene: 7. CDR3 DNA sequence: TGTGCCAGCAGCGCTGGACAGGACGACAATCAGCCCCAGCATTTT. Translation: CASSAGQDDNQPQHF. The full variable domain, with the rest looked up from reference TRBV5-5 and TRBJ1-5, is DAGVTQSPTHLIKTRGQQVTLRCSPISGHKSVSWYQQVLGQGPQFIFQYYEKEERGRGNFPDRFSARQFPNYSSELNVNALLLGDSALYLCASSAGQDDNQPQHFGDGTRLSIL.

This clone was observed once. J is TRBJ1-1 and V is TRBV16, with D possibly TRBD1 on 5 matching bases. V shed 1 base and J shed 1 base, with 13 bases lying between them. There are 16 residues in the CDR3. In germline, CDR1 is KGHSY, CDR2 FQNENV. The CDR3 here is CASSQWGPGTNTEAFF. The DNA of the CDR3 is TGTGCCAGCAGCCAATGGGGTCCCGGGACGAACACTGAAGCTTTCTTT.

In DNA form, the CDR3 reads TGTGCCAGTTCCCGGGACAGGGAGTATGGCTACACCTTC. It is translated as CASSRDREYGYTF. The chain links TRBV19 to TRBJ1-2, with TRBD1 matching over 9 bases. With 8 bases clipped from V and 5 bases from J, the junction kept 6 bases outside the gene matches. Germline-derived CDR1 and CDR2 are LNHDA and SQIVND (reference sequence). CDR3 length equals 13 residues. The entire variable domain, with the rest obtained from reference TRBV19 and TRBJ1-2, is as follows: DGGITQSPKYLFRKEGQNVTLSCEQNLNHDAMYWYRQDPGQGLRLIYYSQIVNDFQKGDIAEGYSVSREKKESFPLTVTSAQKNPTAFYLCASSRDREYGYTFGSGTRLTVV.

The table lists this clone with a count of one. The gene calls are TRBV10-3 and TRBJ1-1; 7 bases map to TRBD1. J lost 6 bases, V lost 6 bases, and 7 bases had no gene match. This CDR3 is 13 amino acids long. Germline assignment: CDR1 ENHRY and CDR2 SYGVKD. This CDR3 is CAIRQGIDAEAFF. The DNA of the CDR3 is TGTGCCATCAGACAGGGGATAGATGCTGAAGCTTTCTTT.

The chain is built from TRBV7-8 and TRBJ2-7, with D tentatively TRBD1 or TRBD2 (5 bases each). The germline gives CDR1 SGHVS, CDR2 FQNEAQ. This CDR3 is built from 14 residues. Trimming took off 5 bases at V and 5 bases at J, with 16 bases between the two ends. The CDR3 protein is CASSLRPLGDEQYF. DNA of the CDR3: TGTGCCAGCAGCCTCAGACCCCTGGGGGACGAGCAGTACTTC.

The chain uses TRBV28 and TRBJ1-3, with TRBD1 matching 7 bases. Germline CDR1 MDHEN, CDR2 SYDVKM. The CDR3 totals 19 residues. V lost 7 bases and J lost 0; bases outside the gene matches: 18. CDR3 sequence reads: CASTSWDFTGAVSGNTIYF. Written as DNA, the CDR3 is TGTGCCAGCACCTCTTGGGATTTTACAGGGGCAGTCTCTGGAAACACCATATATTTT. Full variable domain (rest looked up from reference TRBV28 and TRBJ1-3): DVKVTQSSRYLVKRTGEKVFLECVQDMDHENMFWYRQDPGLGLRLIYFSYDVKMKEKGDIPEGYSVSREKKERFSLILESASTNQTSMYLCASTSWDFTGAVSGNTIYFGEGSWLTVV.

The table lists this clone with a few counts. J is TRBJ1-5 and V is TRBV28, with 9 nucleotides matching TRBD1. The CDR3 has 17 residues. From germline, CDR1 is MDHEN and CDR2 SYDVKM. Trimming took 5 bases from V and 2 from J; bases not matched to a gene: 10. The CDR3 bases are TGTGCCAGCAGTATGGCGGGACAGGGAGCTCGCAATCAGCCCCAGCATTTT. Encoded protein: CASSMAGQGARNQPQHF.

The chain has TRBV11-2 and TRBJ2-1, with 8 bases that match TRBD2. Trimming took 1 base from V and 10 from J; bases not matched to a gene: 6. The germline CDR1 and CDR2 sequences are SGHAT and FQNNGV. This CDR3 region has 14 residues. CDR3 nucleotides: TGTGCCAGCAGCTTAGTATCGGGGGGGCGCGAGCAGTTCTTC. Protein: CASSLVSGGREQFF.

The rearrangement uses TRBV4-1 and TRBJ1-3; D not resolved. V shed 5 bases and J shed 8 bases, with 19 bases lying between them. The CDR3 has 15 residues. CDR1 is MGHRA and CDR2 is YSYEKL in the germline V gene. DNA for the CDR3: TGCGCCAGCAGCTCGCGGTGGCGTAGGGAGGACACCATATATTTT. Translation gives CASSSRWRREDTIYF.

J is TRBJ1-2 and V is TRBV7-9; 9 nucleotides match TRBD1. The V gene's germline CDR1 is SEHNR and CDR2 FQNEAQ (reference sequence). The V gene end was trimmed by 5 bases and the J gene end by 4 bases; junction bases not matched to a gene: 5. This CDR3 spans 14 amino acids. The CDR3 DNA follows: TGTGCCAGCAGCCCAAGGGACAGGGTCTATGGCTACACCTTC. Residues: CASSPRDRVYGYTF.

This clone was seen once. The genes are TRBV6-1 and TRBJ1-6; TRBD1 is a possible D gene (5 bases). The CDR3 contains 15 residues. The germline CDR1 and CDR2 sequences are MNHNS and SASEGT. Trimming pared 1 base from V and 6 bases from J, leaving 10 bases between. The CDR3 DNA follows: TGTGCCAGCAGTGAAGTACAGGCCGTTAATTCACCCCTCCACTTT. Translating it yields CASSEVQAVNSPLHF.

This chain uses TRBV28 with TRBJ1-5; the match to TRBD1 covers 9 bases. The CDR3 extends over 15 amino acids. CDR1 and CDR2 (germline): MDHEN, SYDVKM. The junction had 9 bases not matched to a gene; V was cut back by 6 bases and J by 6 bases. CDR3 bases: TGTGCCAGCAGATTGGGACAGGGAGGAGGTCAGCCCCAGCATTTT. Amino acids: CASRLGQGGGQPQHF.

This chain connects TRBV5-5 to TRBJ1-5; perhaps TRBD1 as D (6 bases). Looked up from germline, CDR1 is SGHKS and CDR2 is YYEKEE (reference sequence). V lost 0 bases and J lost 6, with 7 bases in between. This CDR3 contains 13 residues. CDR3 in DNA: TGTGCCAGCAGCTTGGGAGGGGGTCAGCCCCAGCATTTT. Encoded protein: CASSLGGGQPQHF.

This chain connects TRBV6-5 to TRBJ1-1; 7 bases align to TRBD1. The J segment lost 5 bases and the V segment lost 2 bases, leaving 8 bases of the junction unmatched. Germline assignment: CDR1 MNHEY and CDR2 SVGAGI. This CDR3 contains 15 residues. The CDR3: CASSYPETGRTEAFF. Written as DNA, the CDR3 is TGTGCCAGCAGTTACCCCGAGACAGGGCGGACTGAAGCTTTCTTT.

The chain employs TRBV6-2 or TRBV6-3 and TRBJ1-5; D ambiguous. Germline V gene sequence: CDR1 MNHEY, CDR2 SVGEGT. This CDR3 is 13 amino acids long. V was shortened by 2 bases and J by 3 bases, with 5 bases between the two germline ends. The CDR3 spells CASSYIYNQPQHF. CDR3 in DNA: TGTGCCAGCAGTTACATCTACAATCAGCCCCAGCATTTT.

The CDR3 here is CAWSDVGNTIYF. The DNA of the CDR3 is TGTGCCTGGAGTGATGTTGGAAACACCATATATTTT. This chain connects TRBV30 to TRBJ1-3; D not resolved. The germline gives CDR1 GTSNPN, CDR2 SVGIG (reference sequence). This CDR3 contains 12 residues. Trimming cost V 1 base and J 3 bases, with 4 bases left between them.

The rearrangement uses TRBV7-9 and TRBJ1-1, with D hard to call. The CDR3 runs to 14 residues. V was cut by 5 bases and J by 5 bases, with 15 bases left in between. The germline V gene encodes CDR1 SEHNR and CDR2 FQNEAQ (reference sequence). The CDR3 sequence: CASSPQGAYTEAFF. Written as DNA, the CDR3 is TGTGCCAGCAGCCCCCAAGGTGCGTATACTGAAGCTTTCTTT.

The count of this clone is one. The chain couples TRBV5-4 to TRBJ1-1; 9 nucleotides align to TRBD1. Trimming took 4 bases from V and 5 from J; bases not matched to a gene: 9. This CDR3 has 15 amino acids. The germline V gene encodes CDR1 SGHNT and CDR2 YYREEE (reference sequence). The CDR3 loop is CASSLPGTGRTEAFF. The CDR3 region has the DNA TGTGCCAGCAGCCTTCCCGGGACAGGGAGAACTGAAGCTTTCTTT.

There are a few counts of this clone. This sequence joins TRBV6-2 or TRBV6-3 and TRBJ2-7, with D tentatively TRBD2 (6 bases). From germline, CDR1 is MNHEY and CDR2 SVGEGT. Trimming removed 2 bases at V and 3 bases at J, with 11 bases between. The CDR3 totals 14 residues. For the CDR3, the DNA is TGTGCCAGCAGTTACGGCCAGGGAGGCTACGAGCAGTACTTC. It specifies CASSYGQGGYEQYF.

V and J are TRBV9 and TRBJ1-6, with D perhaps matching TRBD1 (6 bases). CDR3 length equals 15 residues. Trimming removed 3 bases at V and 10 bases at J, with 17 bases between. Germline CDR1 SGDLS, CDR2 YYNGEE. The CDR3 coding sequence is TGTGCCAGCAGCGCCTCAGGGGAAGTAAGGTCACCCCTCCACTTT. It translates to CASSASGEVRSPLHF.

The CDR3 DNA sequence: TGTGCCTGGACGGTGGGGGCTGAAGCTTTCTTT. Translating gives CAWTVGAEAFF. The chain joins TRBV30 to TRBJ1-1; possibly TRBD1 for D (5 bases). This CDR3 has 11 amino acids. Per germline, CDR1 GTSNPN and CDR2 SVGIG (reference sequence). Trimming cost V 4 bases and J 6 bases, with 9 bases left between them. The complete variable domain, with remaining parts taken from reference TRBV30 and TRBJ1-1, reads SQTIHQWPATLVQPVGSPLSLECTVEGTSNPNLYWYRQAAGRGLQLLFYSVGIGQISSEVPQNLSASRPQDRQFILSSKKLLLSDSGFYLCAWTVGAEAFFGQGTRLTVV.

This clone has just a few counts. The J gene is TRBJ2-2, the V gene TRBV12-3 or TRBV12-4; D is perhaps TRBD2 (5 bases). There are 13 residues in the CDR3. V was clipped by 3 bases and J by 6 bases, with 8 bases between them. In nucleotides, the CDR3 is TGTGCCAGCAGTTTTAGCGCCCCCGGGGAGCTGTTTTTT. Translating gives CASSFSAPGELFF.

The rearrangement uses TRBV11-2 and TRBJ1-6; TRBD1 matches 8 bases. CDR3 length: 17 amino acids. With 1 base clipped from V and 5 bases from J, the junction kept 7 bases outside the gene matches. In germline, CDR1 is SGHAT, CDR2 FQNNGV. CDR3 amino acids: CASSLVPGQANNSPLHF. In DNA form, the CDR3 reads TGTGCCAGCAGCTTAGTGCCGGGACAGGCGAATAATTCACCCCTCCACTTT.

The rearrangement joins TRBV4-3 to TRBJ1-5; the D gene is possibly TRBD1 (6 bases). The V gene's germline CDR1 is LGHNA and CDR2 YSLEER. The CDR3 runs 14 residues. Trimming took 0 bases from V and 7 from J, leaving 10 bases between them. CDR3 coding DNA: TGCGCCAGCAGCCAAGAAACAGGGCGACAGCCCCAGCATTTT. Protein: CASSQETGRQPQHF.

The chain carries TRBV9 and TRBJ1-4, with 8 positions matching TRBD1. The CDR3 runs to 14 residues. Unmatched junction bases numbered 4, after V lost 2 bases and J lost 7 bases. Germline-derived CDR1 and CDR2 are SGDLS and YYNGEE. The CDR3 loop reads CASSVSQGVEKLFF. The CDR3 nucleotides are TGTGCCAGCAGCGTTTCACAGGGGGTTGAAAAACTGTTTTTT. Supplemented by reference TRBV9 and TRBJ1-4, the full variable domain reads DSGVTQTPKHLITATGQRVTLRCSPRSGDLSVYWYQQSLDQGLQFLIQYYNGEERAKGNILERFSAQQFPDLHSELNLSSLELGDSALYFCASSVSQGVEKLFFGSGTQLSVL.

V and J are TRBV5-6 and TRBJ2-1; D is unresolved. Germline CDR1 SGHDT, CDR2 YYEEEE. This CDR3 is 12 amino acids long. With 0 bases removed from V and 12 bases from J, the gap between germline ends came to 10 bases. The CDR3 spells CASSLVPNRQFF. The CDR3 region has the DNA TGTGCCAGCAGCTTGGTTCCCAACAGGCAGTTCTTC.

The CDR3 loop is CASSAGGQGESDTQYF. DNA of the CDR3: TGTGCCAGTAGTGCCGGGGGACAGGGAGAGTCAGATACGCAGTATTTT. The rearrangement links TRBV19 to TRBJ2-3; 9 nucleotides agree with TRBD1. Germline trimming cut 5 bases from V and 4 bases from J; bases unmatched to any gene: 10. Per the germline V gene, CDR1 is LNHDA and CDR2 is SQIVND (reference sequence). This CDR3 spans 16 amino acids.

The J gene is TRBJ2-2, the V gene TRBV11-2; 7 positions match TRBD1. Germline V CDR1 and CDR2: SGHAT, FQNNGV. The ends lost 8 bases at V and 0 bases at J; junction bases unmatched: 3. The CDR3 totals 14 residues. The DNA for the CDR3 is TGTGCCAGCGGGCAGGGGGCGAACACCGGGGAGCTGTTTTTT. Amino acids: CASGQGANTGELFF. Together with reference TRBV11-2 and TRBJ2-2, the CDR3 gives the full variable domain: EAGVAQSPRYKIIEKRQSVAFWCNPISGHATLYWYQQILGQGPKLLIQFQNNGVVDDSQLPKDRFSAERLKGVDSTLKIQPAKLEDSAVYLCASGQGANTGELFFGEGSRLTVL.

The J gene is TRBJ2-3, the V gene TRBV7-9; D is perhaps TRBD1 (6 bases). The V end was cut by 5 bases, the J end by 6 bases, with 15 bases between. Germline V gene lookup returns CDR1 SEHNR and CDR2 FQNEAQ (reference sequence). The CDR3 loop spans 14 amino acids. The CDR3 is CASSPRGITDTQYF. As DNA, the CDR3 is TGTGCCAGCAGCCCGAGGGGGATCACGGATACGCAGTATTTT.